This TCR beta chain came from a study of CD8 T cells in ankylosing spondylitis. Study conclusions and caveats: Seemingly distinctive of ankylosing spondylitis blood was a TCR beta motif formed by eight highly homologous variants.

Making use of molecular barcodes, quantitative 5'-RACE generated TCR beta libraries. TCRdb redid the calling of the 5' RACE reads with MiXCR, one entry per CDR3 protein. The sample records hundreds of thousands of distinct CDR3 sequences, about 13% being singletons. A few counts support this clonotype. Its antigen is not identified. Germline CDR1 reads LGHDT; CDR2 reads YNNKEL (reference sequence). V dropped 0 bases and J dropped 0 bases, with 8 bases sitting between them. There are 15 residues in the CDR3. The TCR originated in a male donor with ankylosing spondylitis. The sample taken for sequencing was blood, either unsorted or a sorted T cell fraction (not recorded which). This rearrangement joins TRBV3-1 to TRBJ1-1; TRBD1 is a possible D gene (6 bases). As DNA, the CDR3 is TGTGCCAGCAGCCAAGAACAGGGAATGAACACTGAAGCTTTCTTT. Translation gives CASSQEQGMNTEAFF.